Each of the 16 T cell receptor beta chains below was sequenced from the same sample in a study of Ad26.COV2.S vaccination and SARS-CoV-2 variants. Described treatment: around 19 received Ad26.COV2.S at low or high dose, single or two shots; about 5 received placebo; per-sample allocation not given. Day 63 following the first vaccine or placebo injection was when the samples were taken. The assay was immunoSEQ multiplex PCR, and TCRdb's table has in-frame clones only and misses some. The data hold approximately 400,000 clones, with about four fifths observed a single time. This material consisted of peripheral blood, taken in a trial of Ad26.COV2.S vaccine versus placebo. Receptors were obtained from a person aged 18-65 years who received the Ad26.COV2.S COVID-19 vaccine or a placebo.

The chain uses TRBV6-1 and TRBJ2-7, with a weak D call TRBD2 (5 bases). From germline, CDR1 is MNHNS and CDR2 SASEGT. Trimming shortened V by 4 bases and J by 0 bases, and 16 bases separated the two germline ends. The CDR3 sequence is 16 residues long. The DNA for the CDR3 is TGTGCCAGCAGTGCAAGTAGCGCGCAAAGCTCCTACGAGCAGTACTTC. It specifies CASSASSAQSSYEQYF.

This clone was seen only a few times. The gene calls are TRBV7-3 and TRBJ2-2, with TRBD1 matching over 10 bases. V lost 5 bases, J lost 4 bases, and 4 bases stayed unmatched. The CDR3 loop spans 15 amino acids. Germline V gives CDR1 SGHTA, CDR2 FQGTGA. The CDR3: CASSPGTGATGELFF. The CDR3 DNA is TGTGCCAGCAGCCCCGGGACAGGGGCCACCGGGGAGCTGTTTTTT.

This clone came up once. The chain is built from TRBV11-2 and TRBJ1-1; no clear D gene. Germline V gives CDR1 SGHAT, CDR2 FQNNGV. The CDR3 extends over 17 amino acids. V was cut by 2 bases and J by 4 bases, with 20 bases left in between. As DNA, the CDR3 is TGTGCCAGCAGCTTACGCTTATGGGCCCGGCGGGGCACTGAAGCTTTCTTT. Protein: CASSLRLWARRGTEAFF.

The V and J genes are TRBV5-6 and TRBJ1-2, with D perhaps matching TRBD1 (6 bases). Trimming cost V 4 bases and J 4 bases, with 11 bases left between them. The CDR3 is 13 amino acids. CDR1 is SGHDT, CDR2 YYEEEE, per germline. As DNA, the CDR3 is TGTGCCAGCAGCCCCGGACAGAGCTATGGCTACACCTTC. Its translation is CASSPGQSYGYTF.

V usage is TRBV5-5 and J usage is TRBJ1-5, with 12 bases identical to TRBD1. Germline-derived CDR1 and CDR2 are SGHKS and YYEKEE (reference sequence). Losses at the gene ends were 5 bases for V and 6 bases for J; bases not matched to a gene: 6. This CDR3 is 15 amino acids long. This CDR3 reads CASSWGQGAGQPQHF. Here the CDR3 DNA reads TGTGCCAGCAGTTGGGGACAGGGGGCGGGTCAGCCCCAGCATTTT.

The V call is TRBV3-1 (or the pseudogene TRBV3-2), the J call TRBJ2-2; perhaps TRBD1 as D (6 bases). Germline V gene data show CDR1 as LGHDT and CDR2 as YNNKEL (reference sequence). This CDR3 has 15 amino acids. The ends were cut back, 1 base at V and 5 bases at J, with 11 bases in the middle. The CDR3: CASSQGGPGTGELFF. In DNA, the CDR3 is TGTGCCAGCAGCCAAGGGGGGCCGGGGACCGGGGAGCTGTTTTTT.

There are many counts of this clone. This chain links TRBV27 with TRBJ2-1, with TRBD2 as a possible D gene (5 bases). Germline assignment: CDR1 MNHEY and CDR2 SMNVEV (reference sequence). V lost 3 bases and J lost 0, with 15 bases in between. The CDR3 is 17 residues long. Written as DNA, the CDR3 is TGTGCCAGCAGTTTCCTTTTTAGCGAGAGCTCCTACAATGAGCAGTTCTTC. It codes for CASSFLFSESSYNEQFF.

V and J are TRBV9 and TRBJ1-1, with D unclear. Germline-derived CDR1 and CDR2 are SGDLS and YYNGEE. The V and J ends lost 0 bases and 2 bases respectively, with 11 bases between them. The CDR3 contains 15 residues. The CDR3 nucleotides read TGTGCCAGCAGCGTAGAAGGGATGCCCAACACTGAAGCTTTCTTT. Translating it yields CASSVEGMPNTEAFF.

The chain employs TRBV5-4 and TRBJ2-1, with D unclear. The germline CDR1 and CDR2 sequences are SGHNT and YYREEE (reference sequence). The CDR3 loop spans 12 amino acids. Trimming shortened V by 4 bases and J by 5 bases, and 7 bases separated the two germline ends. The CDR3 spells CASSMADNEQFF. CDR3 nucleotides: TGTGCCAGCAGCATGGCGGACAATGAGCAGTTCTTC.

V gene TRBV7-9 combines with J gene TRBJ2-5; D is undetermined. This CDR3 is 17 amino acids long. V was cut by 1 base and J by 1 base, with 16 bases left in between. Germline V lookup: CDR1 SEHNR, CDR2 FQNEAQ (reference sequence). The CDR3 reads CASSLVSLLAVQETQYF. The CDR3 bases are TGTGCCAGCAGCTTAGTCTCTTTGTTGGCAGTCCAAGAGACCCAGTACTTC.

The gene calls are TRBV2 and TRBJ1-2, with D possibly TRBD1 on 5 matching bases. The length of the CDR3 is 14 residues. CDR1 and CDR2 from the germline V gene are SNHLY and FYNNEI. V lost 6 bases and J 0 bases, leaving 11 bases between the germline ends. The DNA of the CDR3 is TGTGCCAGCAGGAGGGACGGAACTAACTATGGCTACACCTTC. Translated, it gives CASRRDGTNYGYTF.

This clone has a single count. V and J are TRBV19 and TRBJ1-4; D unclear. The V and J ends lost 2 bases and 2 bases respectively, with 12 bases between them. The length of the CDR3 is 16 residues. Germline V gives CDR1 LNHDA, CDR2 SQIVND (reference sequence). The chain's CDR3 is CASSISMRGTNEKLFF. The DNA for the CDR3 is TGTGCCAGTAGTATAAGCATGCGAGGGACTAATGAAAAACTGTTTTTT.

V and J are TRBV7-2 and TRBJ1-5; D remains ambiguous. CDR3 size: 13 residues. The V end was cut by 5 bases, the J end by 7 bases, with 12 bases between. Germline CDR1 is SGHTA and CDR2 is FQGNSA. The CDR3 coding sequence is TGTGCCAGCAGCAAAGACCTAGAACAGCCCCAGCATTTT. It encodes CASSKDLEQPQHF.

V gene TRBV18 combines with J gene TRBJ2-7; D is possibly TRBD2 (5 bases). Trimming left V 2 bases short and J 7 bases short, with 12 bases between. The germline gives CDR1 KGHSH, CDR2 LQKENI. The CDR3 runs to 13 residues. The CDR3 DNA reads TGTGCCAGCTCACCAGTCCAAACGGGGGAGCAGTACTTC. This codes for CASSPVQTGEQYF.

J is TRBJ2-2 and V is TRBV15; 7 positions match TRBD1. The length of the CDR3 is 16 residues. Germline V gene data show CDR1 as LNHNV and CDR2 as YYDKDF (reference sequence). J lost 1 base, V lost 5 bases, and 7 bases had no gene match. The CDR3 sequence is CATSPRQGVNTGELFF. CDR3 nucleotides: TGTGCCACCAGCCCTCGACAGGGAGTGAACACCGGGGAGCTGTTTTTT.

This chain joins TRBV30 and TRBJ1-2; tentative D call: TRBD1 (5 bases). The CDR3 runs 15 residues. The V end lost 3 bases, the J end lost 7 bases, and 21 bases lay between the germline ends. Germline V CDR1 and CDR2: GTSNPN, SVGIG (reference sequence). CDR3 nucleotides: TGTGCCTGGAGCTTCGGGGGAATGTCGATCGGTGGCTACACCTTC. Residues: CAWSFGGMSIGGYTF.